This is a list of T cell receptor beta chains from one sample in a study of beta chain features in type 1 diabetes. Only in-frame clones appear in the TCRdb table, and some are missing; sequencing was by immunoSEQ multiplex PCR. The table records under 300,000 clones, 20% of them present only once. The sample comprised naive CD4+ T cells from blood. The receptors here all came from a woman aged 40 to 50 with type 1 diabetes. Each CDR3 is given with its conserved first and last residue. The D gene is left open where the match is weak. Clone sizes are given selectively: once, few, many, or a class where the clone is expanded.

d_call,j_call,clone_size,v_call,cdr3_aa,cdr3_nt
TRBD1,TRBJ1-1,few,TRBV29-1,CSVEGQQGSEAFF,TGCAGCGTTGAGGGACAGCAAGGGTCTGAAGCTTTCTTT
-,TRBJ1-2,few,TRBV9,CASSVDRNYGYTF,TGTGCCAGCAGCGTAGACAGAAACTATGGCTACACCTTC
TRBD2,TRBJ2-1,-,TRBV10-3,CAISGELAWQFF,TGTGCCATCAGTGGCGAACTAGCGTGGCAGTTCTTC
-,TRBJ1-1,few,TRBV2,CASGANEAFF,TGTGCCAGCGGGGCGAATGAAGCTTTCTTT
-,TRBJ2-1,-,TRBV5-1,CASSLLGVGPANEQFF,TGCGCCAGCAGCCTCCTAGGGGTCGGCCCCGCGAATGAGCAGTTCTTC
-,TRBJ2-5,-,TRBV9,CASSVRTVGETQYF,TGTGCCAGCAGCGTCCGCACTGTCGGGGAGACCCAGTACTTC
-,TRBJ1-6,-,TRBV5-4,CASSLALTDNSPLHF,TGTGCCAGCAGCTTGGCCCTGACAGATAATTCACCCCTCCACTTT
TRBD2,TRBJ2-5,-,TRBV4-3,CASSQGLGLAGGLETQYF,TGCGCCAGCAGCCAAGGTCTGGGACTAGCGGGAGGGTTGGAGACCCAGTACTTC
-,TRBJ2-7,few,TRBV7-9,CASSFRGSYEQYF,TGTGCCAGCAGCTTCCGGGGCTCCTACGAGCAGTACTTC
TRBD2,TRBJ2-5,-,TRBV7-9,CASSGLAGGGETQYF,TGTGCCAGCAGCGGACTAGCGGGAGGGGGGGAGACCCAGTACTTC
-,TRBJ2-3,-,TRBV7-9,CASTRGPDTQYF,TGTGCCAGCACCCGAGGCCCAGATACGCAGTATTTT
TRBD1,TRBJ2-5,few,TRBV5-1,CASSGTGRETQYF,TGCGCCAGCAGCGGGACAGGGAGAGAGACCCAGTACTTC
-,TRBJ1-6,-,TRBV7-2,CASRSQGPSASPLHF,TGTGCCAGCAGATCCCAGGGGCCATCGGCTTCACCCCTCCACTTT
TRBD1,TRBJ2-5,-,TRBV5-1,CASSLFDRAQETQYF,TGCGCCAGCAGCTTGTTCGACAGGGCACAAGAGACCCAGTACTTC
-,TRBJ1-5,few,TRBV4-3,CASSQDAYYSNQPQHF,TGCGCCAGCAGCCAAGATGCGTATTATAGCAATCAGCCCCAGCATTTT
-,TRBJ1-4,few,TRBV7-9,CASSSGVQTNEKLFF,TGTGCCAGCAGCTCAGGGGTTCAAACTAATGAAAAACTGTTTTTT
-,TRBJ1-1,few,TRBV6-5,CASSYRGGGVDTEAFF,TGTGCCAGCAGTTACAGGGGCGGGGGGGTTGACACTGAAGCTTTCTTT
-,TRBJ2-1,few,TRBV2,CASTQGSYNEQFF,TGTGCCAGCACGCAGGGGTCCTACAATGAGCAGTTCTTC
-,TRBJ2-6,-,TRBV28,CASSSSGANVLTF,TGTGCCAGCAGTTCTTCCGGGGCCAACGTCCTGACTTTC
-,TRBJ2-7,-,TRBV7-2,CASSPNGYSYEQYF,TGTGCCAGCAGCCCAAACGGGTACTCCTACGAGCAGTACTTC
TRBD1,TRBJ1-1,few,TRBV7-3,CASSYLGGPNTEAFF,TGTGCCAGCAGCTACCTAGGGGGCCCGAACACTGAAGCTTTCTTT
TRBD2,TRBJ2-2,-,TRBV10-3,CAIAGVMDTGELFF,TGTGCCATAGCGGGGGTTATGGACACCGGGGAGCTGTTTTTT
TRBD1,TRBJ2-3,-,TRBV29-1,CSVTGESTDTQYF,TGCAGCGTTACAGGGGAAAGCACAGATACGCAGTATTTT
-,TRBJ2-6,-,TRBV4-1,CASSQDREEANSGANVLTF,TGCGCCAGCAGCCAAGACCGAGAAGAGGCAAACTCTGGGGCCAACGTCCTGACTTTC
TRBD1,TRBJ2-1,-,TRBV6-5,CASSKTGVPYNEQFF,TGTGCCAGCAGTAAGACAGGGGTTCCCTACAATGAGCAGTTCTTC
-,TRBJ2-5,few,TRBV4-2,CASSQDEGRQETQYF,TGTGCCAGCAGCCAAGATGAGGGTAGGCAAGAGACCCAGTACTTC
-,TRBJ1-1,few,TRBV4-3,CASSQWMGRADTEAFF,TGCGCCAGCAGCCAATGGATGGGCAGGGCGGACACTGAAGCTTTCTTT
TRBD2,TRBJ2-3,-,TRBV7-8,CASSLVAGATDTQYF,TGTGCCAGCAGCTTAGTGGCGGGAGCTACAGATACGCAGTATTTT
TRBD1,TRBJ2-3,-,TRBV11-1,CASRTGTGGPDTQYF,TGTGCCAGCAGAACTGGGACAGGGGGACCAGATACGCAGTATTTT
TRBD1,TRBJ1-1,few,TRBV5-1,CASSSRTGGERTEAFF,TGCGCCAGCAGCTCCCGGACAGGGGGGGAGAGGACTGAAGCTTTCTTT
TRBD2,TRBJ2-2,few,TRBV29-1,CSGRLAGNTGELFF,TGCAGCGGAAGACTAGCGGGGAACACCGGGGAGCTGTTTTTT
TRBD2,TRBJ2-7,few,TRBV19,CASKVAGGSYEQYF,TGTGCCAGTAAGGTAGCGGGAGGTTCCTACGAGCAGTACTTC
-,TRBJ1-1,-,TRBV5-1,CASREKTEAFF,TGCGCCAGCAGAGAGAAAACTGAAGCTTTCTTT
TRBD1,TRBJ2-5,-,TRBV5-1,CASSGQGRETQYF,TGCGCCAGCAGCGGACAGGGTCGGGAGACCCAGTACTTC
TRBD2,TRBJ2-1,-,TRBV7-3,CASTGLLAGGADEQFF,TGTGCCAGCACCGGATTGCTGGCGGGAGGGGCGGATGAGCAGTTCTTC
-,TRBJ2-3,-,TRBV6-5,CASSYSRVDTQYF,TGTGCCAGCAGTTACTCGAGGGTGGATACGCAGTATTTT
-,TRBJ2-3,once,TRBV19,CASSPRGGKDTQYF,TGTGCCAGTAGTCCCCGTGGGGGGAAAGATACGCAGTATTTT